This T cell receptor beta chain was profiled in a study of CD8 T cells in Susac syndrome. Study conclusions and caveats: The study acknowledged a relatively small number of individuals in its TCR sequencing and HLA analysis.

After extraction with the RNeasy kit, 0.5 to 1 ug of the RNA was reverse transcribed using random hexamers. TCR beta CDR3 was amplified by immunoSEQ covering 54 Vbeta and 13 Jbeta. One entry per CDR3 protein results from TCRdb running MiXCR on the immunoSEQ multiplex PCR reads. The sample includes roughly 140,000 distinct CDR3 sequences, 95% to 96% seen only once; the top ten take 0.13% to 0.15%. About this clonotype itself: Its specificity is unknown.

The study sequenced TCR beta in blood CD8+ and CD4+ T cells. The CD8+ and CD4+ T cells were isolated magnetically using a negative isolation approach, whereas the TEMRA cells were enriched by FACS. CDR1 LNHDA and CDR2 SQIVND come from the germline V gene (reference sequence). Trimming removed 7 bases from V and 2 bases from J, with 11 bases in between. CDR3 size: 13 residues. The source is a human donor with multiple sclerosis. The sample taken for sequencing was CD8+ T cells from PBMCs. The chain is built from TRBV19 and TRBJ1-2; the D is unclear. The CDR3 is CASTPTKNYGYTF. DNA for the CDR3: TGTGCCAGTACCCCAACGAAAAACTATGGCTACACCTTC.